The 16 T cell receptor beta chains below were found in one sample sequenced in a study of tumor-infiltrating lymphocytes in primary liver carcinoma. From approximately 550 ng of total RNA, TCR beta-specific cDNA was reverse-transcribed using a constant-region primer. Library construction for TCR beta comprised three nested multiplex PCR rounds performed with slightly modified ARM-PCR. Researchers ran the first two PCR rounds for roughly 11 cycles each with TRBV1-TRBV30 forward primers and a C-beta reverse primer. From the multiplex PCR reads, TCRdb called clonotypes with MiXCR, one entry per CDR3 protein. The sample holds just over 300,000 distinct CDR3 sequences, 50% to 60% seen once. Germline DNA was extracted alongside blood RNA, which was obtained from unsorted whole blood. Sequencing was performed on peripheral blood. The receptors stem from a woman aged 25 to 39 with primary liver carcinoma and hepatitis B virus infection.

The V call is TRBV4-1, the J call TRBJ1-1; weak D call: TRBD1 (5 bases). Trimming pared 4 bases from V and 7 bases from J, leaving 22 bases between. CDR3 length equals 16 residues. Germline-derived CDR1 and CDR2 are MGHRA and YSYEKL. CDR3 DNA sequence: TGCGCCAGCAGCCGCCTTACAGGATTCGGATGGATTGAAGCTTTCTTT. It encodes CASSRLTGFGWIEAFF.

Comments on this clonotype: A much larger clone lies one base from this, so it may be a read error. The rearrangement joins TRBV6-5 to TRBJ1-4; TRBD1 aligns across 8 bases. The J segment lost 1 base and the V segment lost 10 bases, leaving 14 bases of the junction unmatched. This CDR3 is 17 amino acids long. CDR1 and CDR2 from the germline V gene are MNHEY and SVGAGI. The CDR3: CAILDRAHLVTNEKLFF. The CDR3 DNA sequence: TGTGCCATACTGGACAGGGCTCACCTTGTAACTAATGAAAAACTGTTTTTT.

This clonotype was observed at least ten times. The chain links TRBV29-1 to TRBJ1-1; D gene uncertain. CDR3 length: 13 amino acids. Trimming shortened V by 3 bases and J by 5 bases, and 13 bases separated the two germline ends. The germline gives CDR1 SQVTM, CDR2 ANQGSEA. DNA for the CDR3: TGCAGCGTTGACGGATTTGAAGTAACTGAAGCTTTCTTT. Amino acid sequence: CSVDGFEVTEAFF.

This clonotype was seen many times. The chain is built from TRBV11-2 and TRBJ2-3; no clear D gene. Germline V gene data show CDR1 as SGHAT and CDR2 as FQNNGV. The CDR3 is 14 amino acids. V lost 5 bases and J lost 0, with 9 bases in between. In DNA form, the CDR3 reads TGTGCCAGCAGCCGGGTTGGGAGCACAGATACGCAGTATTTT. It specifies CASSRVGSTDTQYF. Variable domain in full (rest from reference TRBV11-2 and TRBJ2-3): EAGVAQSPRYKIIEKRQSVAFWCNPISGHATLYWYQQILGQGPKLLIQFQNNGVVDDSQLPKDRFSAERLKGVDSTLKIQPAKLEDSAVYLCASSRVGSTDTQYFGPGTRLTVL.

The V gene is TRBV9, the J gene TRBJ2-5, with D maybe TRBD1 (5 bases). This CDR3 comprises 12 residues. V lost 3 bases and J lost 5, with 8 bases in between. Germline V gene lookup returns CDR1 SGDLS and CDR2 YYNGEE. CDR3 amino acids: CASSGPGETQYF. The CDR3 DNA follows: TGTGCCAGCAGCGGCCCAGGGGAGACCCAGTACTTC.

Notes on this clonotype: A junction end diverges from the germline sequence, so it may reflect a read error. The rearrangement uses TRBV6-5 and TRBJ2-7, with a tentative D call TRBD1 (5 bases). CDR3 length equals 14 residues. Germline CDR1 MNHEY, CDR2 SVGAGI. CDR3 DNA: TGTGCCAGCAGTTACGTGGGCAGGGCCTACGAGCAGCACTTC. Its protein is CASSYVGRAYEQHF.

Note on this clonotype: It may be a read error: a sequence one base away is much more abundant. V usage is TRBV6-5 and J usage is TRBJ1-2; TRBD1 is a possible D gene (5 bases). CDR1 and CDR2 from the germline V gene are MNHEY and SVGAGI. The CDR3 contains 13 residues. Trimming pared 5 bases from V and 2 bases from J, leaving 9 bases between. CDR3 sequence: CASSGGGNYGYTF. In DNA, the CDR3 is TGTGCCAGCAGTGGGGGAGGGAACTATGGCTACACCTTC.

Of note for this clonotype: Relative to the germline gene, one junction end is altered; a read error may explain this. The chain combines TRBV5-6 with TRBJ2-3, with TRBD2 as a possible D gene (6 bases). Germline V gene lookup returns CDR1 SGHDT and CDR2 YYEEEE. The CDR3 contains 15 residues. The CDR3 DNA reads TGTGCCAGCAACCCTAATAGCGGTTGGTCAGATACGCAGTGTTTT. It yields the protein CASNPNSGWSDTQCF.

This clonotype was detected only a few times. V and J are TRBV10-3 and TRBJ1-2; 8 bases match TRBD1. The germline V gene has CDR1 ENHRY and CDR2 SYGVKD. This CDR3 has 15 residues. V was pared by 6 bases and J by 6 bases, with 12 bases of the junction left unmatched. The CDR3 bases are TGTGCCATCAGCGTCAATTGGGCAGGGGGCGATGGCTACACCTTC. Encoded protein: CAISVNWAGGDGYTF.

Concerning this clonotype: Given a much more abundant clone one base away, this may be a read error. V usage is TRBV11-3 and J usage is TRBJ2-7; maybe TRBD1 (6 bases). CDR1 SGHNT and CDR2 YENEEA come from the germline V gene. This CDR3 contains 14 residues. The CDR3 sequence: CANSLGQGISEQYF. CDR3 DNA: TGTGCCAACAGCTTAGGGCAGGGGATATCCGAGCAGTACTTC.

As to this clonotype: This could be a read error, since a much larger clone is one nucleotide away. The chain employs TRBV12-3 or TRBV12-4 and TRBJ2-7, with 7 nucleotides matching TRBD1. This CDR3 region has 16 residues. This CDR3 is CAISTRQGRSSYEQYF. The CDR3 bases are TGTGCCATCAGTACCCGACAGGGCCGGAGCTCCTACGAGCAGTACTTC.

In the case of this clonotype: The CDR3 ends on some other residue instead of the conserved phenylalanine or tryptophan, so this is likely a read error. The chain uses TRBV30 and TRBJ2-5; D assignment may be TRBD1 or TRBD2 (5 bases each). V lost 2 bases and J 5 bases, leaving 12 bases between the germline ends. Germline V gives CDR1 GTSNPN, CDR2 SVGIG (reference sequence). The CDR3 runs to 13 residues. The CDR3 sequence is CAWSIGASETQYS. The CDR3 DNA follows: TGTGCCTGGAGTATCGGGGCCTCGGAGACCCAGTACTCC.

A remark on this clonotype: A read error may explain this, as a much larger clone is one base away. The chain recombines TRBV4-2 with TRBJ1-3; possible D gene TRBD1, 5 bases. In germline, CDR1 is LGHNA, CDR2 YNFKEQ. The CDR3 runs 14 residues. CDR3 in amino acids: CASSIQVAGDTIYF. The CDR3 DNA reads TGTGCCAGCAGCATACAGGTAGCTGGAGACACCATATATTTT.

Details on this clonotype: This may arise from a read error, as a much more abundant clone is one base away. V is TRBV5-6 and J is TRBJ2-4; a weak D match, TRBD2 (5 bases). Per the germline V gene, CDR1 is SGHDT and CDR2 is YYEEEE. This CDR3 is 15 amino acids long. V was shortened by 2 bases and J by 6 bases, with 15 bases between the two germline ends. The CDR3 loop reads CASSLGFSERNIQYF. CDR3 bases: TGTGCCAGCAGCTTAGGCTTTAGCGAGAGAAACATTCAGTACTTC.

CDR3 sequence: CASSPRDRAYTSTDTQYF. The CDR3 coding sequence is TGTGCCAGCAGTCCCCGGGACAGAGCTTACACTAGCACAGATACGCAGTATTTT. The chain combines TRBV6-5 with TRBJ2-3, with TRBD1 matching over 7 bases. The CDR3 runs to 18 residues. CDR1 and CDR2 (germline): MNHEY, SVGAGI. After removal of 5 bases from V and 0 bases from J, the junction contained 14 bases not matched to a gene.

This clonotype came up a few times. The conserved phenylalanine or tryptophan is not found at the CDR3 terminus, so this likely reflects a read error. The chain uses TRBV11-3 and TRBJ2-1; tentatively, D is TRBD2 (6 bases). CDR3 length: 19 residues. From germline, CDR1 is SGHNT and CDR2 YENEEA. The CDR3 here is CASSLGLARLSVIYNEQFS. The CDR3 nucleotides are TGTGCTAGCAGCTTAGGGCTAGCGCGCTTGTCCGTTATCTACAATGAGCAGTTCTCC.